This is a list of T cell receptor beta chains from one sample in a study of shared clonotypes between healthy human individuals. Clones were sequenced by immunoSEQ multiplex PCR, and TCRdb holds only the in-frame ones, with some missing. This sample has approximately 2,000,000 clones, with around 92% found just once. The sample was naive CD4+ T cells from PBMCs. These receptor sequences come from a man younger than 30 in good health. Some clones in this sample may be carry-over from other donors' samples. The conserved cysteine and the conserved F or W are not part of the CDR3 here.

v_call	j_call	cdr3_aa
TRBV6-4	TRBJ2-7	ASGLAMTHSYEQY
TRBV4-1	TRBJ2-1	ASSQDSRAYYNEQF
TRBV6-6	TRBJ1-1	ASSSQANTEAF
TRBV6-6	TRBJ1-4	ASGGSATNEKLF
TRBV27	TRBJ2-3	ASSYSDTQY
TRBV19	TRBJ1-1	ASSIGRPWAEAF
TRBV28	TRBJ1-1	AILGPMNTEAF
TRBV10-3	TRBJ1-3	AISVQGNGNTIY
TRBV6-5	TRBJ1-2	ASSYGGYGYT
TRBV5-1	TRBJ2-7	ASRPSYLWGRYEQY
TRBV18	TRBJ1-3	ASSPPAFHSGNTIY
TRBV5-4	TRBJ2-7	ASSFSSGRAYEQY
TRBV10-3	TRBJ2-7	AISDQTEEQY
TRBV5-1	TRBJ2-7	ASSLALGAYEQY
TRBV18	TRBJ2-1	ASSPPSFNNEQF
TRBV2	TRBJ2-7	AGGDKRYEQY
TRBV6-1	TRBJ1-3	ASSERGRVLGWGNTIY
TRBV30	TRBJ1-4	VGEGSNEKLF
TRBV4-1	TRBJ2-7	ASSQDGMTYEQY
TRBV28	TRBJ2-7	ASSPTSGRGVYEQY
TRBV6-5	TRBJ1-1	ASSYGGGMNTEAF
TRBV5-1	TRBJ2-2	ASRPDRVNTGELF